This T cell receptor beta chain appears in the sequencing data of a study of radiation and T cells in renal cell carcinoma. Overall study results and limits: From baseline, blood top tumor clonotypes peaked at 2 weeks post-radiation.

Some clones are missing from TCRdb's copy, which holds only in-frame ones; the method was immunoSEQ multiplex PCR. The sample shows about 130,000 clones, 85% to 90% of them seen only once. The CDR3 is made up of 15 amino acids. Germline V lookup: CDR1 GTSNPN, CDR2 SVGIG (reference sequence). The ends were cut back, 3 bases at V and 6 bases at J, with 20 bases in the middle. In regard to this clone: Its antigen is unknown.

Indicated time point: blood 2 weeks post-SBRT. As for treatment: 15 Gy SBRT to primary tumor, nephrectomy 4 weeks later. Serial blood draws occurred at baseline and 2 and 4 weeks post-SBRT. This renal cell carcinoma was of the clear cell type. The input for sequencing was blood, taken from a patient whose treatment included radiotherapy and nephrectomy. The clonotype comes from a woman aged 70-85 years with renal cell carcinoma. The chain combines TRBV30 with TRBJ1-2; D call uncertain. The CDR3 is CAWSLFTGSPNGYTF. The DNA for the CDR3 is TGTGCCTGGAGCCTCTTTACCGGGAGCCCAAATGGCTACACCTTC.